The rows below give T cell receptor beta chains drawn from one sample of a study of blood T cell repertoires in COVID-19. Libraries were prepared by immunoSEQ multiplex PCR; TCRdb keeps only in-frame clonotypes and omits some of them. This sample has 200,000 to 250,000 clones, with 84% found just once. The sequenced sample consisted of PBMCs or T cells enriched from blood (not recorded which). The receptor set was obtained from a middle-aged woman who had recovered from COVID-19. Both conserved end residues are part of each CDR3.

j_call v_call cdr3_aa
TRBJ2-3 TRBV6-5 CASTQGLSTQYF
TRBJ1-4 TRBV7-2 CASSSGEGEKLFF
TRBJ2-7 TRBV27 CASSSLAGGYEQYF
TRBJ2-3 TRBV5-4 CASSLLAGGPGDTQYF
TRBJ2-3 TRBV24-1 CATSGGLAGGPLPSTDTQYF
TRBJ1-3 TRBV6-5 CASRNGQGTGNTIYF
TRBJ2-5 TRBV10-1 CASSRGYQETQYF
TRBJ1-1 TRBV20-1 CSAGQFTEAFF
TRBJ2-3 TRBV7-2 CASSRDGRRETDTQYF
TRBJ1-2 TRBV3-1/TRBV3-2 CASSRSRGGYYGYTF
TRBJ2-1 TRBV5-6 CASSSWLAGGYNEQFF
TRBJ2-3 TRBV7-8 CASSPSVDTQYF
TRBJ1-6 TRBV6-5 CASSYSISGFNSPLHF
TRBJ1-4 TRBV7-9 CASSLGHQGEKLFF
TRBJ1-2 TRBV5-4 CASRPGQEIGYTF
TRBJ1-2 TRBV7-8 CASSPNRRPINYGYTF
TRBJ2-1 TRBV11-3 CASSLYPNNEQFF
TRBJ2-2 TRBV30 CAWSGVLAGDVFGELFF
TRBJ2-7 TRBV4-1 CASSPSSGSPLEQYF
TRBJ1-2 TRBV19 CASSDPWTESGYTF
TRBJ1-2 TRBV4-2 CASSRLDGSYTF